This T cell receptor beta chain came from a study of metastatic and nonmetastatic thyroid tumors. For the study at large: The authors compared repertoires across blood and tumor or nodule tissue from malignant and benign thyroid patients.

Regarding the study as a whole: According to reports, the diversity of TCR beta was significantly higher in malignant thyroid tumors than in benign nodules, and this held in both blood and tumor samples.

Not a single patient had been given any form of treatment at any point before undergoing thyroid surgery. Through MiXCR, TCRdb re-clonotyped the PCR reads. The table lists about 85,000 clones, around 9.1% of them singletons. A remark on this clone: No antigen is known for it.

V was pared by 0 bases and J by 8 bases, with 12 bases of the junction left unmatched. Germline CDR1 is DFQATT and CDR2 is SNEGSKA (reference sequence). This CDR3 contains 16 residues. The TCR was taken from a female donor with papillary thyroid cancer or a benign thyroid nodule (not recorded which). Some clones in this sample may be carry-over from other donors' samples. What was sequenced was blood. V usage is TRBV20-1 and J usage is TRBJ1-4; TRBD1 agrees at 7 bases. The CDR3 protein is CSARDLMTGPGEKLFF. The CDR3 region has the DNA TGCAGTGCTAGAGATCTTATGACAGGGCCGGGCGAAAAACTGTTTTTT.